This T cell receptor beta chain was observed in a study of blood T cell repertoires in COVID-19. Whole-study context: The samples span acute and convalescent COVID-19 from the United States, Italy and Spain. PBMCs, B-cell-depleted T cells, or T cells were the source of the cDNA or gDNA that made up the material.

Germline CDR1 reads SGHNT; CDR2 reads YENEEA. V lost 5 bases to trimming and J lost 7 bases; unmatched junction nucleotides: 14. This CDR3 region has 17 residues. Per the original data handling: Nucleated cell number was recorded as an estimate derived from reference gene primer amplification. Libraries were prepared by immunoSEQ multiplex PCR; TCRdb keeps only in-frame clonotypes and omits some of them. V and J calls and clone size are as listed in that table; D and trimming were resolved from the DNA. The sample has some 160,000 clones, 87% seen once. V is TRBV11-3 and J is TRBJ2-2, with 9 positions matching TRBD2. The TCR sequence derives from an older woman with COVID-19, enrolled during active disease. The source material was peripheral blood. The CDR3 sequence: CASSPTGTSTTVGELFF. Here the CDR3 DNA reads TGTGCCAGCAGCCCCACCGGGACTAGCACGACTGTCGGGGAGCTGTTTTTT. Full variable domain (remainder filled in from reference TRBV11-3 and TRBJ2-2): EAGVVQSPRYKIIEKKQPVAFWCNPISGHNTLYWYLQNLGQGPELLIRYENEEAVDDSQLPKDRFSAERLKGVDSTLKIQPAELGDSAVYLCASSPTGTSTTVGELFFGEGSRLTVL.